This T cell receptor beta chain appears in the sequencing data of a study of blood T cells in healthy people across ages. This clonotype was recorded many times. The CDR3 has 15 amino acids. Per germline, CDR1 MNHEY and CDR2 SVGEGT. V was shortened by 0 bases and J by 2 bases, with 11 bases between the two germline ends. Through a sample-barcoded 5' primer and a J-beta primer mix, a second PCR was run for roughly 7 to 11 cycles. A single record per CDR3 protein comes from TCRdb applying MiXCR to the 5' RACE reads. The sample includes over 450,000 distinct CDR3 sequences, under 30% of them seen just once. The sample was also linked to a second study, of T cells of mothers and their children.

The sequence was obtained from a boy between 10 and 17 years old in good health. The sequencing sample was made of blood. The chain links TRBV6-2 or TRBV6-3 to TRBJ2-7; tentatively, D is TRBD1 or TRBD2 (5 bases each). CDR3 DNA sequence: TGTGCCAGCAGTTACTCGGGGGACGGACCCTACGAGCAGTACTTC. It encodes CASSYSGDGPYEQYF.